The clone carrying this TCR beta chain was counted only a few times. Its matching antigen is unknown. Amplification from RNA transcripts yielded the TCR beta CDR3 regions. HTBI primers served in a first-round RT-PCR, which a second-round multiplex PCR followed. TCRdb re-derived calls from the multiplex PCR reads in MiXCR, one entry per CDR3 protein. The sample consists of more than 300,000 distinct CDR3 sequences, just over 15% of them appearing once. The CDR3 totals 14 residues. CDR1 is DFQATT, CDR2 SNEGSKA, per germline (reference sequence). V lost 7 bases and J lost 2; bases outside the gene matches: 8. Stable hyperthyroid donors showed no ophthalmopathy during 18 months follow-up. These data belong to a study of Graves' ophthalmopathy and Graves' hyperthyroidism. General study results and limits: It was with roughly 71% sensitivity and about 72% specificity that the model predicted ophthalmopathy progression. A 13-signature model separated ophthalmopathy from stable hyperthyroidism, reaching 85% to 90% sensitivity and roughly 82% specificity cross-validated.

The rearrangement links TRBV20-1 to TRBJ1-3, with 7 bases aligning to TRBD1. Material for sequencing was peripheral blood. This sequence was found in a woman between 18 and 29 years old with stable Graves' hyperthyroidism. CDR3 amino acids: CSVSEGAAGNTIYF. CDR3 bases: TGCAGTGTTTCAGAGGGGGCTGCTGGAAACACCATATATTTT.